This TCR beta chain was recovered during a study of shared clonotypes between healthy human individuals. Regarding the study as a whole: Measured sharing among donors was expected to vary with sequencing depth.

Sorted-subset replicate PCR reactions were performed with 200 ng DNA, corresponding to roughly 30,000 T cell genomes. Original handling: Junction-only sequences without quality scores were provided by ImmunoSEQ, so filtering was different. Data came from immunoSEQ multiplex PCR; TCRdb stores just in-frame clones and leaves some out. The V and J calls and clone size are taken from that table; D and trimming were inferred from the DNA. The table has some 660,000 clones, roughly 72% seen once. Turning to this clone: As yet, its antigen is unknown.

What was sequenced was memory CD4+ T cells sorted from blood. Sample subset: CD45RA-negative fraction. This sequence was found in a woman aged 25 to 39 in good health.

The CDR3 sequence is CAISEFERRNTEAFF. In nucleotides, the CDR3 is TGTGCCATCAGTGAGTTTGAGCGGAGGAACACTGAAGCTTTCTTT. The gene calls are TRBV10-3 and TRBJ1-1; D is unclear. CDR3 length equals 15 residues. Between the trimmed V and J ends, which lost 1 base and 1 base, there was a span of 10 bases. Germline assignment: CDR1 ENHRY and CDR2 SYGVKD.